This is a list of T cell receptor beta chains from one sample in a study of beta chain features in type 1 diabetes. Data came from immunoSEQ multiplex PCR; TCRdb stores just in-frame clones and leaves some out. Of around 430,000 clones in the sample, 30% were seen once. The sample was naive CD4+ T cells from blood. The source of these receptors is a young man in good health. The CDR3 runs from the conserved cysteine through the conserved F or W. The size entry is marked missing in some rows and otherwise reads once, few, many or a size class.

j_gene	v_gene	abundance	CDR3aa
TRBJ2-1	TRBV13	.	CASSFKGYNEQFF
TRBJ2-1	TRBV19	.	CASSPLRTIYNEQFF
TRBJ1-5	TRBV6-6	few	CASSPRQGTSNQPQHF
TRBJ2-5	TRBV29-1	few	CSGLTGEETQYF
TRBJ2-3	TRBV6-5	few	CASSPTAGSTDTQYF
TRBJ2-5	TRBV9	.	CASSVGVAGGPVETQYF
TRBJ2-3	TRBV5-8	.	CASSPGGFAGSTDTQYF
TRBJ1-4	TRBV7-9	.	CASSRTGTVNEKLFF
TRBJ2-3	TRBV19	.	CASSSRLHTDTQYF
TRBJ2-7	TRBV10-3	.	CAISSFFEQYF
TRBJ1-1	TRBV29-1	.	CSVDPGSGTEAFF
TRBJ1-2	TRBV19	few	CASSTPREGRIGYTF
TRBJ2-3	TRBV25-1	.	CASGLTSGRPDTQYF
TRBJ1-1	TRBV7-8	.	CASSQIPGPGRIPEAFF
TRBJ2-7	TRBV15	.	CATSRGGSSYEQYF
TRBJ2-3	TRBV2	few	CASNLRDGLIDTQYF